Below, 5 T cell receptor beta chains from the same sample are listed, as sequenced in a study of blood T cell repertoires in COVID-19. Profiling relied on immunoSEQ multiplex PCR, and the TCRdb table lists in-frame clones only, not all of them. The table records approximately 60,000 clones, about 81% of them present only once. The material sequenced was peripheral blood. The receptors were gathered from a man between 70 and 80 years old with active COVID-19.

V and J are TRBV12-5 and TRBJ2-1; 7 bases agree with TRBD2. Germline trimming cut 2 bases from V and 6 bases from J; bases unmatched to any gene: 10. The CDR3 runs to 16 residues. Looked up from germline, CDR1 is LGHNT and CDR2 is FRNRAP. The CDR3 DNA reads TGTGCTAGTGGTTTGTTTTTAAGCGGGGCAATCAATGAGCAGTTCTTC. Translation gives CASGLFLSGAINEQFF. Full variable domain (remainder filled in from reference TRBV12-5 and TRBJ2-1): DARVTQTPRHKVTEMGQEVTMRCQPILGHNTVFWYRQTMMQGLELLAYFRNRAPLDDSGMPKDRFSAEMPDATLATLKIQPSEPRDSAVYFCASGLFLSGAINEQFFGPGTRLTVL.

The rearrangement links TRBV12-3 or TRBV12-4 to TRBJ2-2; D not certain. V lost 10 bases to trimming and J lost 2 bases, with 11 bases between them. The CDR3 has 13 residues. The CDR3 reads CATRRGNTGELFF. The CDR3 bases are TGTGCCACCCGACGAGGAAACACCGGGGAGCTGTTTTTT.

This rearrangement joins TRBV20-1 to TRBJ2-3, with D maybe TRBD1 (6 bases). This CDR3 is 14 amino acids long. Trimming cost V 3 bases and J 5 bases, with 15 bases left between them. The V gene's germline CDR1 is DFQATT and CDR2 SNEGSKA (reference sequence). CDR3 nucleotides: TGCAGTGCTAGTTATAACAGGGCGGGAGATACGCAGTATTTT. It translates to CSASYNRAGDTQYF.

The chain is built from TRBV24-1 and TRBJ2-1; 12 bases fit TRBD2. With 4 bases clipped from V and 5 bases from J, the junction kept 5 bases outside the gene matches. Germline V lookup: CDR1 KGHDR, CDR2 SFDVKD. The CDR3 loop spans 16 amino acids. Here the CDR3 DNA reads TGTGCCACCAGTGACCCTGGACTAGCGGGAAACAATGAGCAGTTCTTC. Protein product: CATSDPGLAGNNEQFF.

This chain connects TRBV5-1 to TRBJ2-5, with 9 positions matching TRBD1. V trimming: 5 bases; J trimming: 4 bases; junction bases outside the gene matches: 9. The CDR3 totals 15 residues. The V gene's germline CDR1 is SGHRS and CDR2 YFSETQ. CDR3 sequence: CASSSQGQGGETQYF. DNA of the CDR3: TGCGCCAGCAGTTCCCAGGGACAGGGCGGAGAGACCCAGTACTTC.